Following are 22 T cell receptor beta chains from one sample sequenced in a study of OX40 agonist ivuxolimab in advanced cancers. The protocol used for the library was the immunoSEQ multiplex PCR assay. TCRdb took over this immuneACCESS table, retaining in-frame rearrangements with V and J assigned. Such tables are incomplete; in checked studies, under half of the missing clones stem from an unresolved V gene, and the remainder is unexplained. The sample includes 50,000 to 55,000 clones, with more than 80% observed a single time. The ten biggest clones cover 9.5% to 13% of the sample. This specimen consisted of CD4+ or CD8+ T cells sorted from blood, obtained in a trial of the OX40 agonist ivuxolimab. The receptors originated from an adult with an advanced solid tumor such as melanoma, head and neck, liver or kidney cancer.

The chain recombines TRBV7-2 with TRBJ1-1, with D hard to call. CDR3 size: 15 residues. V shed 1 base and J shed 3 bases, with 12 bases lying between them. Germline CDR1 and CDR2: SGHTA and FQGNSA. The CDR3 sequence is CASSLVGEGYTEAFF. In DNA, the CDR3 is TGTGCCAGCAGCTTAGTTGGGGAAGGGTACACTGAAGCTTTCTTT.

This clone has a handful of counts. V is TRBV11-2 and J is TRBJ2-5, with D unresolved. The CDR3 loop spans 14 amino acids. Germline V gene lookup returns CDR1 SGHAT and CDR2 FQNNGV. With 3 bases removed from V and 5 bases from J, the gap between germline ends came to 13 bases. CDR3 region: CASSFLPRLETQYF. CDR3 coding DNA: TGTGCCAGCAGCTTTCTTCCCCGCCTGGAGACCCAGTACTTC.

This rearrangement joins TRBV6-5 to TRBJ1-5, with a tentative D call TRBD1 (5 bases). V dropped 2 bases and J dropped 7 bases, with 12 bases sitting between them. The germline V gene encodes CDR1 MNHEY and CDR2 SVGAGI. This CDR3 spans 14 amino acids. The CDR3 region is CASSYPDRTQPQHF. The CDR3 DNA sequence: TGTGCCAGCAGTTACCCGGACCGGACACAGCCCCAGCATTTT.

In nucleotides, the CDR3 is TGTGCCAGCAGTTCTCGGACGGGCCGTACACCCCTCCACTTT. It encodes CASSSRTGRTPLHF. The chain couples TRBV27 to TRBJ1-6; D unresolved. CDR3 size: 14 residues. Between the trimmed V and J ends, which lost 4 bases and 11 bases, there was a span of 15 bases. Germline CDR1 is MNHEY and CDR2 is SMNVEV (reference sequence).

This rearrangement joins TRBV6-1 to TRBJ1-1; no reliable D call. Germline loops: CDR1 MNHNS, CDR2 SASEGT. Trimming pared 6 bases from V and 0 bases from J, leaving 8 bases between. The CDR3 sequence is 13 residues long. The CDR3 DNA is TGTGCCAGCAGATTTACAGTGAACACTGAAGCTTTCTTT. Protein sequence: CASRFTVNTEAFF.

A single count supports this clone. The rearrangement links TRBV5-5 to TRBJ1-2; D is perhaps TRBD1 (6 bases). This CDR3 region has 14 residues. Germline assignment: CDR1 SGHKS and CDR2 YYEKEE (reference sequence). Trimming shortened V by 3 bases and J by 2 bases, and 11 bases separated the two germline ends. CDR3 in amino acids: CASSYGTMNYGYTF. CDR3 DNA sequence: TGTGCCAGCAGCTACGGGACAATGAACTATGGCTACACCTTC. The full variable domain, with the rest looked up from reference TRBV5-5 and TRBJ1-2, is DAGVTQSPTHLIKTRGQQVTLRCSPISGHKSVSWYQQVLGQGPQFIFQYYEKEERGRGNFPDRFSARQFPNYSSELNVNALLLGDSALYLCASSYGTMNYGYTFGSGTRLTVV.

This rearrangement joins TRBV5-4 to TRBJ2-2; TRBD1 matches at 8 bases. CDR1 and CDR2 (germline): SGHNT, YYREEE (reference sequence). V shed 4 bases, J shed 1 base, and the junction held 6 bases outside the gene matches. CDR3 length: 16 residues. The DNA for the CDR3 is TGTGCCAGCAGCCCTGGGGGGACAGGGAACACCGGGGAGCTGTTTTTT. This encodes CASSPGGTGNTGELFF. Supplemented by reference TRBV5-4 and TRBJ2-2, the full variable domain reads ETGVTQSPTHLIKTRGQQVTLRCSSQSGHNTVSWYQQALGQGPQFIFQYYREEENGRGNFPPRFSGLQFPNYSSELNVNALELDDSALYLCASSPGGTGNTGELFFGEGSRLTVL.

Here the CDR3 reads CAWSRDTDTQYF. DNA of the CDR3: TGTGCCTGGAGCCGGGACACAGATACGCAGTATTTT. The gene calls are TRBV30 and TRBJ2-3, with D maybe TRBD2 (5 bases). Germline assignment: CDR1 GTSNPN and CDR2 SVGIG (reference sequence). The CDR3 has 12 residues. Trimming pared 3 bases from V and 2 bases from J, leaving 6 bases between.

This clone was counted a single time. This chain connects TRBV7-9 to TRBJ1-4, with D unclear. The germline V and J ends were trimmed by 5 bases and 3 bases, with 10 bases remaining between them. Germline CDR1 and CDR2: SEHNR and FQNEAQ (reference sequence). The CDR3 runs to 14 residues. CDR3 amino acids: CASSADTSNEKLFF. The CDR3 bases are TGTGCCAGCAGCGCCGACACCTCTAATGAAAAACTGTTTTTT.

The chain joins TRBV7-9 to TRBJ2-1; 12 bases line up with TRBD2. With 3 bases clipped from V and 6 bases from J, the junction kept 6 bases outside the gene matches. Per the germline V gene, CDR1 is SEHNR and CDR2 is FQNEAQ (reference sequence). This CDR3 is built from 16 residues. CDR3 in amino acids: CASSLYRTSGANEQFF. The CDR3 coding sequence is TGTGCCAGCAGCTTGTACCGGACTAGCGGGGCCAATGAGCAGTTCTTC.

As DNA, the CDR3 is TGTGCCAGCAGCTTCGGACAGGGCGGTTACCAAGAGACCCAGTACTTC. Residues: CASSFGQGGYQETQYF. The V call is TRBV5-4, the J call TRBJ2-5; TRBD1 matches 8 bases. The CDR3 is 16 amino acids. CDR1 SGHNT and CDR2 YYREEE come from the germline V gene (reference sequence). J was trimmed by 0 bases and V by 2 bases; bases with no gene match: 6. Variable domain in full (rest from reference TRBV5-4 and TRBJ2-5): ETGVTQSPTHLIKTRGQQVTLRCSSQSGHNTVSWYQQALGQGPQFIFQYYREEENGRGNFPPRFSGLQFPNYSSELNVNALELDDSALYLCASSFGQGGYQETQYFGPGTRLLVL.

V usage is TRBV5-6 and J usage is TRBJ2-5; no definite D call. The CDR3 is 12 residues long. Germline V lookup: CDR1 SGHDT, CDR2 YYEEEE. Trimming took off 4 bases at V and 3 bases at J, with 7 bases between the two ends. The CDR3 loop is CASSLSKETQYF. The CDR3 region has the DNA TGTGCCAGCAGCCTGTCAAAAGAGACCCAGTACTTC. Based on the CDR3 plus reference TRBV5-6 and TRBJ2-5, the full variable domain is DAGVTQSPTHLIKTRGQQVTLRCSPKSGHDTVSWYQQALGQGPQFIFQYYEEEERQRGNFPDRFSGHQFPNYSSELNVNALLLGDSALYLCASSLSKETQYFGPGTRLLVL.

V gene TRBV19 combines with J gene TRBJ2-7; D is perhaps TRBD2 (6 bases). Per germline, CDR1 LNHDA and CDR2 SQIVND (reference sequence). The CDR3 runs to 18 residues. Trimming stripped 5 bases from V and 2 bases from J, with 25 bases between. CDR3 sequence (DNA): TGTGCCAGTAGTCTCCGCCCTTCGGCGGGAACGGAAACCTACGAGCAGTACTTC. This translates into CASSLRPSAGTETYEQYF.

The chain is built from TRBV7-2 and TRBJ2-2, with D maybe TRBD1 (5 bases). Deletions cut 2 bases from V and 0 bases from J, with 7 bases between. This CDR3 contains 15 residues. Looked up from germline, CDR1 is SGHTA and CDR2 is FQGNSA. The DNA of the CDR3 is TGTGCCAGCAGCTTACAGGGCACGAACACCGGGGAGCTGTTTTTT. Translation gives CASSLQGTNTGELFF.

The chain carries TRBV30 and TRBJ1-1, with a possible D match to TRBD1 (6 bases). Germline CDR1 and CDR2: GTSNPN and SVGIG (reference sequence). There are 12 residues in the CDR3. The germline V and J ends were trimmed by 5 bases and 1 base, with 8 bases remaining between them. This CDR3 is CAWQTGNTEAFF. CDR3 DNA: TGTGCCTGGCAGACAGGGAACACTGAAGCTTTCTTT. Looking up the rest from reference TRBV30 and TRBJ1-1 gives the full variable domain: SQTIHQWPATLVQPVGSPLSLECTVEGTSNPNLYWYRQAAGRGLQLLFYSVGIGQISSEVPQNLSASRPQDRQFILSSKKLLLSDSGFYLCAWQTGNTEAFFGQGTRLTVV.

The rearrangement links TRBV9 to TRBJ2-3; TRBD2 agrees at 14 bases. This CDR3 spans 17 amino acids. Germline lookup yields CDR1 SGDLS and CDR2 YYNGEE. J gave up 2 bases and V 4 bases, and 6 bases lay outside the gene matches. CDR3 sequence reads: CASSQGLAGGITDTQYF. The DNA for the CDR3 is TGTGCCAGCAGCCAAGGACTAGCGGGGGGAATCACAGATACGCAGTATTTT.

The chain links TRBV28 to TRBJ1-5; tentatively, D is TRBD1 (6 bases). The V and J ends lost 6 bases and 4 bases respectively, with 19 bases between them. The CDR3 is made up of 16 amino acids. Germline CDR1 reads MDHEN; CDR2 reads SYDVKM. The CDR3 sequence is CASSFVTGMDNQPQHF. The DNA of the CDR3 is TGTGCCAGCAGCTTCGTCACAGGGATGGATAATCAGCCCCAGCATTTT. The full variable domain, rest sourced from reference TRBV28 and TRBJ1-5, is DVKVTQSSRYLVKRTGEKVFLECVQDMDHENMFWYRQDPGLGLRLIYFSYDVKMKEKGDIPEGYSVSREKKERFSLILESASTNQTSMYLCASSFVTGMDNQPQHFGDGTRLSIL.

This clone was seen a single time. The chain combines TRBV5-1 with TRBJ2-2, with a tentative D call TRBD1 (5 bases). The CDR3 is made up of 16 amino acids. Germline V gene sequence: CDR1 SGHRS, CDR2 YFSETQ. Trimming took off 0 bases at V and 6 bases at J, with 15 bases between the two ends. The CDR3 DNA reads TGCGCCAGCAGCTTGGCCCAGGGTATCAACTCCGGGGAGCTGTTTTTT. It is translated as CASSLAQGINSGELFF.

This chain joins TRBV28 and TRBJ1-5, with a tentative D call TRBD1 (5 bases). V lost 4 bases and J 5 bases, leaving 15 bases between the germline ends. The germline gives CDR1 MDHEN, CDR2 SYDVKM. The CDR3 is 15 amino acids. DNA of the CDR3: TGTGCCAGCAGTTCGGGACCGGGCTTCGATCAGCCCCAGCATTTT. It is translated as CASSSGPGFDQPQHF.

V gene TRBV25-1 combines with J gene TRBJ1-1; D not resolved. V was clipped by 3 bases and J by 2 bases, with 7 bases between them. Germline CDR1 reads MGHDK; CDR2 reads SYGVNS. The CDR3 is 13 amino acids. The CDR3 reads CASSEHSNTEAFF. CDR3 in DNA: TGTGCCAGCAGTGAGCACAGTAACACTGAAGCTTTCTTT.

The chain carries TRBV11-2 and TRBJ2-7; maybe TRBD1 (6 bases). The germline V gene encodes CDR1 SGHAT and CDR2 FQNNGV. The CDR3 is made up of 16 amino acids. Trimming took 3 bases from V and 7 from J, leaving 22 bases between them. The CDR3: CASSFLGTRDMGEQYF. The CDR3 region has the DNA TGTGCCAGCAGCTTTTTGGGGACACGGGATATGGGGGAGCAGTACTTC.

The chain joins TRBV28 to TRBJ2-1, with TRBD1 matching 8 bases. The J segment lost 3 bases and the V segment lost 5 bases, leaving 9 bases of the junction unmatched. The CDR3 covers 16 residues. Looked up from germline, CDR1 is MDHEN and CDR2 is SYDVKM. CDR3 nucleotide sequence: TGTGCCAGCAGTCTCCCCGGACAGGGTGTCTACAATGAGCAGTTCTTC. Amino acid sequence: CASSLPGQGVYNEQFF.